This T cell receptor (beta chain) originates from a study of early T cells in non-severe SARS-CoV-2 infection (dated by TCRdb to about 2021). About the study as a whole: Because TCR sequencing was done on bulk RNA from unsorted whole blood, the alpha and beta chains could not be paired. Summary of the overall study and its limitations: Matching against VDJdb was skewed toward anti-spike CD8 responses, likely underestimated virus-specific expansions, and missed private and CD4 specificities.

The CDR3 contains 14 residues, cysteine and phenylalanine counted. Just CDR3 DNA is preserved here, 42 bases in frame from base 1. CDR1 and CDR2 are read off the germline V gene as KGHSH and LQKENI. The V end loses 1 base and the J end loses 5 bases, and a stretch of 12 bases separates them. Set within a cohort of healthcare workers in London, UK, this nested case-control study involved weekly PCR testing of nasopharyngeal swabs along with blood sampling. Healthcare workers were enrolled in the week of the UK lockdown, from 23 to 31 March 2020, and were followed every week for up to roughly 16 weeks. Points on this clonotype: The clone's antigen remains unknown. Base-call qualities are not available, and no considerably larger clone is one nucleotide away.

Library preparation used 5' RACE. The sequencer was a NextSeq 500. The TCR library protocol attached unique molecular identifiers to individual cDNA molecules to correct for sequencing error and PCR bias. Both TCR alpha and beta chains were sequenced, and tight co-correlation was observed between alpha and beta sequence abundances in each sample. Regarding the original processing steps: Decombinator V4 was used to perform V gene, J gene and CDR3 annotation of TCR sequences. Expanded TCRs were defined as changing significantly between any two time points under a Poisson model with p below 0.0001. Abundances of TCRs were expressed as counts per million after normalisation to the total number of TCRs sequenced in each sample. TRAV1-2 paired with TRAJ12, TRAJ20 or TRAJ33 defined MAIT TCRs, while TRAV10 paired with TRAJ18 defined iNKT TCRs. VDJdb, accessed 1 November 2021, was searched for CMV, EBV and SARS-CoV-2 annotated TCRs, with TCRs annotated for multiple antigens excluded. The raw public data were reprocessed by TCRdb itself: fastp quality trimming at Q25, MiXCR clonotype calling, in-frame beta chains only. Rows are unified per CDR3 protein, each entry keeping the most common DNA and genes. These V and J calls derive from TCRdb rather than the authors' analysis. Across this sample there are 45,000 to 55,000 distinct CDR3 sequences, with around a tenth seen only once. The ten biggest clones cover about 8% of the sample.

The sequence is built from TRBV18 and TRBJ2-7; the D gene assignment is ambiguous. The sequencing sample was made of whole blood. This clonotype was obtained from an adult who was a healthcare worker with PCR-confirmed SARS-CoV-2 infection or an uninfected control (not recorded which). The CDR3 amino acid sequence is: CASSPQAGVDEQYF. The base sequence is TGTGCCAGCTCACCACAGGCAGGCGTGGACGAGCAGTACTTC.